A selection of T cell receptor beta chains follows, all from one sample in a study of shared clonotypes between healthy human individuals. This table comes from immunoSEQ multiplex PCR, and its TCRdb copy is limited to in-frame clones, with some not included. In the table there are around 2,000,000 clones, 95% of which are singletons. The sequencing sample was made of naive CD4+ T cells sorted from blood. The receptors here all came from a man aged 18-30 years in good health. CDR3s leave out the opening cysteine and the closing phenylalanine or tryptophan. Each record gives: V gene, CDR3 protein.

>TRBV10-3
AISSGLASTGELF
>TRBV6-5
ATQNAHWGTEAF
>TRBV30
AWSDVRTRLGEKLF
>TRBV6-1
ASSEPGLAVYEQY
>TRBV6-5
ASSRNTEAF
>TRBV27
ARDRGPTGELF
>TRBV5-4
ASTEGHEQF
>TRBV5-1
ASSPGLATDTQY
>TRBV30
AWSYSGANVLT
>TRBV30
AWRVTQGTEAF
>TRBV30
AWGRQGGYGYT
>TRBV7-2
ASSLVGQGTDTQY
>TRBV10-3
AAREYSNQPQH
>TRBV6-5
ASSLTSTGNIQY